This is a list of T cell receptor beta chains from one sample in a study of cytomegalovirus exposure and HLA in healthy donors. The table came from immunoSEQ multiplex PCR; TCRdb's copy has only in-frame clones and leaves some out. Of 90,000 to 120,000 clones listed, 65% to 85% are singletons. The sample consisted of PBMCs. These receptors were taken from a man younger than 40 in good health and CMV-seronegative. Each CDR3 is given with its conserved first and last residue. A D gene is named only where the DNA matches it firmly. Rows may omit the clone size; those that give it use once, few, many or a size class.

v_gene: TRBV10-1
d_gene: TRBD2
abundance: -
j_gene: TRBJ2-7
CDR3aa: CASKIPGLPYEQYF
CDR3nt: TGCGCCAGTAAAATACCGGGACTACCTTACGAGCAGTACTTC

v_gene: TRBV19
d_gene: -
abundance: -
j_gene: TRBJ1-6
CDR3aa: CASSIGGNSPLHF
CDR3nt: TGTGCCAGTAGTATCGGCGGCAATTCACCCCTCCACTTT

v_gene: TRBV29-1
d_gene: -
abundance: -
j_gene: TRBJ2-1
CDR3aa: CSETNAAGFSYNEQFF
CDR3nt: TGCAGCGAAACAAACGCAGCGGGCTTCTCCTACAATGAGCAGTTCTTC

v_gene: TRBV5-4
d_gene: TRBD2
abundance: -
j_gene: TRBJ2-4
CDR3aa: CASSRPLSGGADIQYF
CDR3nt: TGTGCCAGCAGCCGACCACTTAGCGGGGGGGCCGACATTCAGTACTTC

v_gene: TRBV28
d_gene: -
abundance: -
j_gene: TRBJ1-5
CDR3aa: CASSSSGGRSQPQHF
CDR3nt: TGTGCCAGCAGCTCCTCCGGGGGGAGAAGTCAGCCCCAGCATTTT

v_gene: TRBV19
d_gene: -
abundance: -
j_gene: TRBJ2-5
CDR3aa: CASTSGGSETQYF
CDR3nt: TGTGCCAGTACCTCAGGGGGGTCAGAGACCCAGTACTTC

v_gene: TRBV9
d_gene: TRBD1
abundance: -
j_gene: TRBJ2-3
CDR3aa: CASSVQGENTQYF
CDR3nt: TGTGCCAGCAGCGTACAGGGGGAAAATACGCAGTATTTT

v_gene: TRBV30
d_gene: -
abundance: -
j_gene: TRBJ2-6
CDR3aa: CAWSVAGANVLTF
CDR3nt: TGTGCCTGGAGTGTAGCGGGGGCCAACGTCCTGACTTTC

v_gene: TRBV30
d_gene: TRBD1
abundance: -
j_gene: TRBJ1-5
CDR3aa: CAWSGQGLTPQHF
CDR3nt: TGTGCCTGGAGCGGACAGGGTCTGACGCCCCAGCATTTT

v_gene: TRBV19
d_gene: TRBD1
abundance: -
j_gene: TRBJ2-6
CDR3aa: CASHQQGSGANVLTF
CDR3nt: TGTGCCAGCCACCAACAGGGGTCTGGGGCCAACGTCCTGACTTTC

v_gene: TRBV5-1
d_gene: TRBD2
abundance: -
j_gene: TRBJ2-5
CDR3aa: CASSPWGGSGETQYF
CDR3nt: TGCGCCAGCAGCCCGTGGGGCGGGAGCGGGGAGACCCAGTACTTC

v_gene: TRBV10-3
d_gene: TRBD1
abundance: -
j_gene: TRBJ2-7
CDR3aa: CAISVGTAASYEQYF
CDR3nt: TGTGCCATCAGTGTTGGGACAGCGGCCTCCTACGAGCAGTACTTC

v_gene: TRBV28
d_gene: -
abundance: few
j_gene: TRBJ1-1
CDR3aa: CATLDWSTEAFF
CDR3nt: TGTGCCACCTTGGATTGGAGCACTGAAGCTTTCTTT

v_gene: TRBV6-1
d_gene: -
abundance: -
j_gene: TRBJ2-7
CDR3aa: CASQWIGQRSRYF
CDR3nt: TGTGCCAGCCAGTGGATTGGACAGAGGAGCCGGTACTTC

v_gene: TRBV19
d_gene: TRBD2
abundance: -
j_gene: TRBJ2-7
CDR3aa: CASRRASGRADEQYF
CDR3nt: TGTGCCAGTAGAAGGGCTAGCGGGAGGGCCGACGAGCAGTACTTC

v_gene: TRBV6-1
d_gene: TRBD2
abundance: -
j_gene: TRBJ2-3
CDR3aa: CASSELAGGPDTQYF
CDR3nt: TGTGCCAGCAGTGAACTAGCGGGGGGGCCAGATACGCAGTATTTT

v_gene: TRBV9
d_gene: -
abundance: -
j_gene: TRBJ2-3
CDR3aa: CASSSISVGGGRLFATDTQYF
CDR3nt: TGTGCCAGCAGCTCCATCTCGGTAGGGGGGGGCCGGCTTTTCGCGACAGATACGCAGTATTTT

v_gene: TRBV7-9
d_gene: TRBD1
abundance: once
j_gene: TRBJ1-1
CDR3aa: CASSHSGGTEAFF
CDR3nt: TGTGCCAGCAGCCATTCAGGGGGTACTGAAGCTTTCTTT